These 16 T cell receptor beta chains came from one sample sequenced in a study of Graves' ophthalmopathy and Graves' hyperthyroidism. The study amplified TCR beta CDR3 regions using RNA transcripts. Second-round multiplex PCR came after first-round RT-PCR with HTBI primers. Using its own MiXCR run on the multiplex PCR reads, TCRdb lists one record per CDR3 protein. The sample records 300,000 to 450,000 distinct CDR3 sequences, about 15% being singletons. The sequencing sample was made of peripheral blood. The receptors come from an adult woman with stable Graves' hyperthyroidism.

This clonotype was detected a few times. The CDR3 sequence is CSARGSAGGHGAGGSPYEQYF. DNA of the CDR3: TGCAGTGCTAGAGGGAGCGCAGGGGGCCATGGGGCGGGAGGATCCCCATACGAGCAGTACTTC. V usage is TRBV20-1 and J usage is TRBJ2-7; D could derive from TRBD1 or TRBD2 (8 bases each). Germline-derived CDR1 and CDR2 are DFQATT and SNEGSKA (reference sequence). This CDR3 is 21 amino acids long. V gave up 1 base and J gave up 4 bases, with 35 bases separating them.

In the case of this clonotype: A much larger clone lies a single base off, so this may be a read error. The chain combines TRBV12-3 or TRBV12-4 with TRBJ2-7, with a weak D call TRBD2 (6 bases). With 5 bases removed from V and 7 bases from J, the gap between germline ends came to 18 bases. The CDR3 consists of 14 residues. The CDR3 protein is CASSPGTPLEEQYF. The CDR3 region has the DNA TGTGCCAGCAGTCCCGGGACTCCCCTAGAGGAGCAGTACTTC.

This clonotype was detected many times. This rearrangement joins TRBV4-2 to TRBJ2-5, with 8 positions matching TRBD2. CDR1 and CDR2 from the germline V gene are LGHNA and YNFKEQ. The CDR3 totals 14 residues. After removal of 2 bases from V and 3 bases from J, the junction contained 2 bases not matched to a gene. The CDR3 nucleotides read TGTGCCAGCAGCCAAAGGGGACTAGAAGAGACCCAGTACTTC. Its protein is CASSQRGLEETQYF.

Points on this clonotype: Just one base apart from a much larger clone, this may be a read error. This chain joins TRBV27 and TRBJ1-1; D gene uncertain. This CDR3 has 13 residues. The germline V gene encodes CDR1 MNHEY and CDR2 SMNVEV (reference sequence). This chain's CDR3 is CAGSFPGLTEAFF. Written as DNA, the CDR3 is TGTGCCGGCAGTTTCCCTGGGCTCACTGAAGCTTTCTTT.

This clonotype was seen ten or more times. The chain employs TRBV11-3 and TRBJ2-7; the D gene is possibly TRBD2 (5 bases). Germline V CDR1 and CDR2: SGHNT, YENEEA. Between the trimmed V and J ends, which lost 6 bases and 1 base, there was a span of 25 bases. This CDR3 contains 18 residues. The CDR3 nucleotides read TGTGCCAGCAGAACAACGACCTCCTCCGAGGGAACATCCTACGAGCAGTACTTC. It codes for CASRTTTSSEGTSYEQYF.

The chain uses TRBV6-1 and TRBJ2-7; TRBD2 matches at 10 bases. Germline-derived CDR1 and CDR2 are MNHNS and SASEGT. Trimming cost V 2 bases and J 5 bases; bases outside gene matches: 6. The CDR3 sequence is 15 residues long. The CDR3 sequence is CASSEWASGRDEQYF. CDR3 nucleotides: TGTGCCAGCAGTGAATGGGCTAGCGGGAGAGACGAGCAGTACTTC.

Many counts were recorded for this clonotype. The rearrangement joins TRBV20-1 to TRBJ2-7; 8 bases map to TRBD1. In germline, CDR1 is DFQATT, CDR2 SNEGSKA (reference sequence). The CDR3 runs to 21 residues. V was pared by 3 bases and J by 2 bases, with 27 bases of the junction left unmatched. CDR3 amino acids: CSARLSYIPGQVPGEAYEQYF. CDR3 in DNA: TGCAGTGCTAGGTTGAGCTACATTCCGGGACAGGTTCCAGGGGAGGCCTACGAGCAGTACTTC.

This clonotype was seen at least ten times. The V call is TRBV29-1, the J call TRBJ1-1; D gene uncertain. The germline V gene has CDR1 SQVTM and CDR2 ANQGSEA. The CDR3 consists of 12 residues. V gave up 0 bases and J gave up 3 bases, with 5 bases separating them. The chain's CDR3 is CSVEESYTEAFF. DNA for the CDR3: TGCAGCGTTGAAGAGTCGTACACTGAAGCTTTCTTT.

This clonotype was recorded only once. This rearrangement joins TRBV30 to TRBJ1-1; TRBD1 agrees at 7 bases. From germline, CDR1 is GTSNPN and CDR2 SVGIG (reference sequence). CDR3 length: 14 residues. The V segment lost 3 bases and the J segment 6 bases; nucleotides outside the gene matches: 10. CDR3 in amino acids: CAWSSRTGWAEAFF. The CDR3 DNA sequence: TGTGCCTGGAGCTCTCGGACAGGCTGGGCTGAAGCTTTCTTT.

Ten or more counts support this clonotype. The rearrangement uses TRBV11-2 and TRBJ1-1, with a possible D match to TRBD1 (5 bases). Germline lookup yields CDR1 SGHAT and CDR2 FQNNGV. V was pared by 4 bases and J by 6 bases, with 15 bases between. This CDR3 region has 14 residues. CDR3 DNA sequence: TGTGCCAGCAGCTCCAGGGAATGGGGAGCTGAAGCTTTCTTT. This translates into CASSSREWGAEAFF.

This clonotype was recorded at least ten times. This sequence joins TRBV7-2 and TRBJ2-7; 7 bases match TRBD1. This CDR3 is built from 15 residues. Trimming took 5 bases from V and 2 from J; bases not matched to a gene: 9. Germline CDR1 and CDR2: SGHTA and FQGNSA. The CDR3 is CASSLKYRGTYEQYF. CDR3 sequence (DNA): TGTGCCAGCAGCCTGAAGTACAGGGGAACCTACGAGCAGTACTTC. Full variable domain (rest looked up from reference TRBV7-2 and TRBJ2-7): GAGVSQSPSNKVTEKGKDVELRCDPISGHTALYWYRQSLGQGLEFLIYFQGNSAPDKSGLPSDRFSAERTGGSVSTLTIQRTQQEDSAVYLCASSLKYRGTYEQYFGPGTRLTVT.

V usage is TRBV19 and J usage is TRBJ1-2, with D uncertain. This CDR3 region has 13 residues. In germline, CDR1 is LNHDA, CDR2 SQIVND (reference sequence). V lost 10 bases and J 5 bases, leaving 17 bases between the germline ends. CDR3 sequence: CATMLTEPYGYTF. In DNA, the CDR3 is TGTGCCACCATGTTGACGGAACCTTATGGCTACACCTTC.

This clonotype was detected a few times. The chain has TRBV29-1 and TRBJ2-2, with D perhaps matching TRBD1 (6 bases). Trimming cost V 4 bases and J 6 bases, with 9 bases left between them. The CDR3 runs to 12 residues. Germline-derived CDR1 and CDR2 are SQVTM and ANQGSEA. In DNA form, the CDR3 reads TGCAGCGTTGGGCAGGGGTCCGGGGAGCTGTTTTTT. It codes for CSVGQGSGELFF.

In its sample, this clonotype was seen a few times. This chain uses TRBV10-3 with TRBJ1-5; 7 positions agree with TRBD1. The CDR3 contains 15 residues. The germline gives CDR1 ENHRY, CDR2 SYGVKD. V lost 4 bases, J lost 7 bases, and 10 bases stayed unmatched. Here the CDR3 reads CAISGQGGVGQPQHF. In DNA form, the CDR3 reads TGTGCCATCAGTGGACAGGGTGGGGTCGGGCAGCCCCAGCATTTT.

This clonotype was counted at least ten times. The CDR3 DNA follows: TGTGCCTGGAGCTGGACAGGGACCTACGAGCAGTACTTC. It yields the protein CAWSWTGTYEQYF. V usage is TRBV30 and J usage is TRBJ2-7, with 8 positions matching TRBD1. The CDR3 is made up of 13 amino acids. J lost 2 bases, V lost 3 bases, and 3 bases had no gene match. Germline V gene data show CDR1 as GTSNPN and CDR2 as SVGIG (reference sequence). Using reference TRBV30 and TRBJ2-7 for the parts outside the CDR3, the full variable domain is SQTIHQWPATLVQPVGSPLSLECTVEGTSNPNLYWYRQAAGRGLQLLFYSVGIGQISSEVPQNLSASRPQDRQFILSSKKLLLSDSGFYLCAWSWTGTYEQYFGPGTRLTVT.

This clonotype was seen many times. The chain combines TRBV7-3 with TRBJ2-7, with D possibly being TRBD2 (6 bases). Germline-derived CDR1 and CDR2 are SGHTA and FQGTGA. Trimming pared 0 bases from V and 0 bases from J, leaving 12 bases between. This CDR3 contains 16 residues. This chain's CDR3 is CASSLTGEVSSYEQYF. As DNA, the CDR3 is TGTGCCAGCAGCTTAACAGGGGAGGTTAGCTCCTACGAGCAGTACTTC.